This TCR beta chain comes out of a study of PD-1 blockade in classical Hodgkin lymphoma. CDR3 length: 13 amino acids. V was pared by 1 base and J by 4 bases, with 7 bases between. Germline V lookup: CDR1 MDHEN, CDR2 SYDVKM. The assay was immunoSEQ multiplex PCR, and TCRdb's table has in-frame clones only and misses some. The sample holds approximately 3,000 clones, approximately 66% seen once. The time point was: newly diagnosed, previously untreated cHL patient sample. PBMCs, once thawed, yielded CD8+ T cells isolated by magnetic negative selection. Of note for this clone: The antigen is undetermined.

Study outcomes and limitations: Healthy donors reportedly exceeded newly diagnosed patients in baseline TCR diversity.

The sample comprised CD8+ T cells from blood. The receptor's source is a human donor with classical Hodgkin lymphoma. The chain links TRBV28 to TRBJ1-1; D gene ambiguous. The CDR3 is CASSLSWGTEAFF. The DNA of the CDR3 is TGTGCCAGCAGTTTATCCTGGGGCACTGAAGCTTTCTTT.